This T cell receptor beta chain was sequenced for a study of T cell repertoires in cytomegalovirus infection. Study-wide background: Public TCR beta signatures indicated both CMV infection and matching HLA type.

This clonotype appeared a few times. Its antigen is as yet unknown. TCRdb fed the reads into MiXCR, producing one record per CDR3 protein. The data show around 270,000 distinct CDR3 sequences, roughly 10% seen once. General observations from the study: CMV carriers with the relevant HLA were identified by cumulative public TCR beta family frequency. Across the ex vivo response, the dominant clonotypes were HLA-C-restricted CMV-specific TCR beta clonotypes.

In germline, CDR1 is MDHEN, CDR2 SYDVKM. V dropped 3 bases and J dropped 5; count of bases not matched to a gene: 6. The CDR3 is 14 residues long. The chain employs TRBV28 and TRBJ2-5; TRBD1 aligns across 7 bases. Source material: PBMCs. The source of this sequence is a human donor in good health (CMV status not recorded). Some clones in this sample may be carry-over from other donors' samples. The DNA of the CDR3 is TGTGCCAGCAGTTTGACAGGGTTTAGGGAGACCCAGTACTTC. Its translation: CASSLTGFRETQYF.